What follows describes a single T cell receptor (beta chain). Its antigen is still unknown. No much larger clone is present one base from it, and per-base qualities are unavailable. To prepare the library, the immunoSEQ multiplex PCR assay was applied. To provide template for TCR sequencing, every sample had RNA extracted and reverse transcribed into cDNA. First-strand cDNA was synthesized using SuperScript III with a 2:1 mix of oligo-dT and random hexamers. A synthetic immune receptor repertoire was used to gauge amplification bias, and whatever bias remained was removed computationally. As for how the authors treated the data: After raw reads were preprocessed to remove errors, the CDR3 was defined following IMGT conventions as running from the conserved cysteine to phenylalanine. Clonality was computed by normalizing Shannon entropy by log2 of the number of productive unique TCRs and subtracting the result from 1. Scalp TCRbeta sequences were cross-referenced with sorted blood CD4 and CD8 repertoires so that the CD4 or CD8 identity of scalp clones could be inferred. TCRdb provides this immuneACCESS table in a form limited to in-frame rearrangements. Some clones are lacking; in checked studies, under half of them reflect an unresolved V gene, and why the rest are absent is not known. The V and J calls and clone size are taken from that table; D and trimming were inferred from the DNA. The sample contains 100,000 to 150,000 clones, approximately 49% of them found a single time. The top ten constitute around 19% of the sample.

These data come from a study of CD8+ T cells in alopecia areata (dated by TCRdb to about 2018). Background on the whole study: The treated patients took part in an open-label pilot trial in which moderate-to-severe alopecia areata was treated with oral tofacitinib at 5 to 10 mg twice daily. Patients stayed on tofacitinib for 6 to 18 months and then had 6 months of follow-up off drug so that delayed response and recurrence could be assessed. In both human patients and the C3H/HeJ mouse model, the study applied high-throughput TCRbeta sequencing to look at T cell clonal expansion in alopecia areata. On the human side, TCRbeta sequencing was run on scalp tissue and on sorted CD4+ and CD8+ peripheral blood T cells from healthy controls and from alopecia areata patients with either patchy or totalis/universalis disease. Biopsies were taken from tofacitinib-treated patients at baseline and at 4 and 24 weeks of treatment, and a later scalp biopsy was taken in several of the tofacitinib-treated patients. Scalp clonality was compared among normal scalp (n=4), patchy alopecia areata scalp (n=8), and alopecia totalis/universalis scalp (n=8). RNA was obtained with the PAXgene miRNA kit for fixed scalp, the miRNeasy kit for PBMCs, and the RNeasy kit for mouse skin. Amplification of TCRbeta CDR3 regions was done by immunoSEQ multiplex PCR using 35 Vbeta forward primers and 13 Jbeta reverse primers. Here is what the overall study found, with its caveats: Higher clonality and more expanded CD8+ clones were observed in lesional scalp than in normal scalp, particularly in alopecia totalis/universalis, a finding suggestive of antigenic drive. TCR sequences shared between patients were less clear than in mice, possibly partly because of HLA diversity in the patient population. Unlike mouse skin, which is dominated by gammadelta T cells, normal human skin has resident alphabeta T cells that are also sequenced, and this complicates analysis of the scalp TCR repertoire.

The junction carries 12 bases between V and J, which are trimmed by 1 base and 0 bases respectively. The CDR3 contains 15 residues, cysteine and phenylalanine counted. Kept here is only the CDR3 DNA, which spans 45 bases and is read in frame from base 1. CDR1 and CDR2 are drawn from the germline V gene (reference sequence): GTSNPN, SVGIG. Per the publication, the time point label means: baseline before oral tofacitinib. From alopecia areata patients, peripheral blood was collected along with lesional scalp punch biopsies. PBMCs were separated by density centrifugation and stained for CD3, CD4 and CD8, after which CD4+ and CD8+ T cells were sorted on a FACSAria.

Recombination joined TRBV30 with TRBJ1-1, and possibly TRBD1, on 5 matching bases. The specimen was CD8+ T cells sorted from blood, collected at week 0. This clonotype originated in a human donor with alopecia areata. The DNA sequence is as follows: TGTGCCTGGAGTGACCTTGGACACATGAACACTGAAGCTTTCTTT. It specifies CAWSDLGHMNTEAFF.